The rows below give T cell receptor beta chains drawn from one sample of a study of T cells in AML relapse after transplant. TCRdb fed the PCR reads into MiXCR, producing one record per CDR3 protein. This table lists about 100 distinct CDR3 sequences. This material consisted of bone marrow, either the whole sample or a sorted T cell fraction (not recorded which), taken at relapse. The receptors originated from a human donor who had a stem cell transplant for acute myeloid leukemia. The graft donor may have given rise to some T cells. CDR3s include the opening cysteine and the closing phenylalanine or tryptophan. The order of the fields is V gene, D gene, J gene, clone size, CDR3 DNA, CDR3 protein. A D gene is named only where the DNA matches it firmly. Size is omitted from some rows. Given values are once, few, many or a class for expanded clones.

TRBV6-5	.	TRBJ2-1	.	TGTGCCAGCAGTTACGGGGGCCTTCCAGATACGCAGTTCTTC	CASSYGGLPDTQFF
TRBV5-1	.	TRBJ2-7	few	TGCGCCAGCAGCTTGGGGCAGGAACAGTACTTC	CASSLGQEQYF
TRBV10-3	.	TRBJ2-7	medium-sized	TGTGCCACCCACCAGGACGGGAATCCTCCATCGGACGAGCAGTACTTC	CATHQDGNPPSDEQYF
TRBV10-3	.	TRBJ2-1	hyperexpanded	TGTGCCATCAGTGGGGGGACTGAGCAGTTCTTC	CAISGGTEQFF
TRBV10-3	.	TRBJ2-1	hyperexpanded	TGTGCCATCAGTGTGGGGAATGAGCAGTTCTTC	CAISVGNEQFF
TRBV20-1	TRBD1	TRBJ1-3	medium-sized	TGCAGCGCTCTCCAGCAGGGGGGCTCTGGAAACACCATATATTTT	CSALQQGGSGNTIYF
TRBV24-1	.	TRBJ2-2	medium-sized	TGTGCCACCAGTGAGCGGGACGGAACCGGGGAGCTGTTTTTT	CATSERDGTGELFF
TRBV3-1	.	TRBJ2-3	hyperexpanded	TGTGCCAGCAGCCAAGGTACATCCAGCTCTAGCACAGATACGCAGTATTTT	CASSQGTSSSSTDTQYF
TRBV6-1	.	TRBJ1-2	medium-sized	TGTGCCAGCAGTGAAGATTTGGCAGACTATGGCTACACCTTC	CASSEDLADYGYTF
TRBV7-6	TRBD1	TRBJ2-2	hyperexpanded	TGTGCCAGCAGCCCACAGGGGGCCGCCGGGGAGCTGTTTTTT	CASSPQGAAGELFF
TRBV10-3	.	TRBJ2-3	large	TGTGCCACCTCCTTGGGGGATACGCAGTATTTT	CATSLGDTQYF
TRBV11-2	.	TRBJ1-4	.	TGTACCAGCAGAAAAACCGGGACAACTAATGAAAAACTGTTTTTT	CTSRKTGTTNEKLFF
TRBV6-5	.	TRBJ1-2	few	TGTGCCAGCGGGAGGTGGTCGGGTGATGGCTACACCTTC	CASGRWSGDGYTF
TRBV4-3	.	TRBJ2-1	medium-sized	TGCGCCAGCAGCCAAGACGGTAACCGCTACAATGAGCAGTTCTTC	CASSQDGNRYNEQFF
TRBV7-8	TRBD2	TRBJ2-5	many	TGTGCCAGCAGCTTAGATGAGTCTAGCGGGAACTCCCAAGAGACCCAGTACTTC	CASSLDESSGNSQETQYF
TRBV4-3	.	TRBJ1-5	medium-sized	TGCGCCAGCAGCCAAGATCGATGGGACACCAATCAGCCCCAGCATTTT	CASSQDRWDTNQPQHF